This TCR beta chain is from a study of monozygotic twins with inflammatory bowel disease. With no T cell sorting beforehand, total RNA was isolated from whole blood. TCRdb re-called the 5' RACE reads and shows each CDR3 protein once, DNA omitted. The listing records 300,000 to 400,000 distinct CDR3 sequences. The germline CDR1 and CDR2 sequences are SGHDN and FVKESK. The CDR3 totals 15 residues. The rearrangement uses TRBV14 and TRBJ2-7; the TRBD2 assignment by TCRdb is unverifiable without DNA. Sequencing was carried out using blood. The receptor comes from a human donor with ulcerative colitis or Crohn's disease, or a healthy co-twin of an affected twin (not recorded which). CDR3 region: CASSQGISSTYEQYF. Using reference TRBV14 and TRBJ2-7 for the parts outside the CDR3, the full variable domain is EAGVTQFPSHSVIEKGQTVTLRCDPISGHDNLYWYRRVMGKEIKFLLHFVKESKQDESGMPNNRFLAERTGGTYSTLKVQPAELEDSGVYFCASSQGISSTYEQYFGPGTRLTVT.